Sequencing of this TCR beta chain was carried out in a study of Tregs in tolerant kidney transplant recipients. V lost 6 bases and J 2 bases, leaving 14 bases between the germline ends. The CDR3 sequence is 15 residues long. In germline, CDR1 is KGHSH, CDR2 LQKENI. In this sample, this clone turned up once. Some clones are missing from TCRdb's copy, which holds only in-frame ones; the method was immunoSEQ multiplex PCR. The sample has over 50,000 clones, 80% to 90% seen once; the top ten hold about 5.5%. The V and J genes are TRBV18 and TRBJ2-4; D uncertain. Sequencing used CD4+ T cells from blood. This receptor was taken from a human donor in good health. CDR3 bases: TGTGCCAGCTCTCCGCCCCAGGTATCCAAAAACATTCAGTACTTC. Protein sequence: CASSPPQVSKNIQYF.